This T cell receptor (beta chain) was sequenced in a study of T cells in Graves' hyperthyroidism and ophthalmopathy (dated by TCRdb to between 2018 and 2020). A note on the overall study: Peripheral blood was sampled at the time of initial diagnosis, prior to any treatment. A discovery cohort of about 96 patients, roughly 45 with Graves' ophthalmopathy and about 60 with stable Graves' hyperthyroidism, was used to find distinguishing TCR V-J signatures. Prospective prediction of ophthalmopathy was tested in an independent validation cohort consisting of 18 hyperthyroidism patients and some 17 patients who later progressed to ophthalmopathy. The approximately 95 discovery patients were divided at random into training and test sets in a 7:3 ratio. In addition, the study compared T-cell repertoires in thyroid tissue and in blood from six Graves' hyperthyroidism patients. Following sampling, methimazole starting at 30 mg daily was given to hyperthyroidism patients, and high-dose intravenous methylprednisolone was given to ophthalmopathy patients. The paper reports TCR Vbeta CDR3 sequencing of approximately 130 peripheral blood samples: 43 ophthalmopathy, around 80 hyperthyroidism and around 17 progressor patients.

TCR beta CDR3 regions were amplified from RNA transcripts. For the first round of RT-PCR on the TCR CDR3, the HTBI primer set was used together with the Qiagen OneStep RT-PCR kit. The libraries were constructed in a second round of multiplex PCR and then size-selected and purified. Libraries were sequenced paired-end with 100 bp reads on an Illumina HiSeq2000. Turning to the authors' computational methods: SOAPnuke was used to process the raw data, throwing out any read that contained adapters or uncalled bases, had a mean Phred below 15, or lacked an exact constant-primer or identifier match. COPE v1.2.5 was used to merge the high-quality paired reads, and each unique nucleotide sequence was defined as a clonotype. Clonotypes were aligned to IMGT TRBV, TRBD and TRBJ reference segments using MiTCR v1.1. The analysis was restricted to V-J combinations with a frequency above 0.0001, which together covered 99.2% of the repertoires. The TCS score was defined as F50 (clonal expansion) divided by E x V (chaos), with BLOSUM62-based TCRdist calculated between CDR3 peptides within each V-J. Welch's t-statistics and random forest reduced 450 to 600 V-J features to around 14, which were used in a naive Bayes classifier (R e1071). TCRdb reprocessing: public reads trimmed at Q25 with fastp, clones called with MiXCR, in-frame beta chains kept. Under each unique CDR3 protein, matching rows form one entry showing the most common genes and DNA. In this record, the V and J calls reflect TCRdb's handling and not the investigators' own analysis. This sample is represented by fewer than 350,000 distinct CDR3 sequences; under 25% of them were singletons. The top ten clonotypes cover around 50% of the sample.

This clonotype came up many times. It has no known antigen specificity. The sample holds no much larger clone one base away, and base qualities are not on file. Ends trimmed: V by 5 bases, J by 3 bases; bases unmatched to a gene: 4. There are 16 amino acids in the CDR3, from cysteine to phenylalanine inclusive. The CDR3 DNA has 48 bases and is translated from base 1. CDR1 LNHNV and CDR2 YYDKDF were looked up in the germline V gene (reference sequence). A patient counted as having stable Graves' hyperthyroidism if no progression to ophthalmopathy occurred over 18 months of follow-up. The hyperthyroidism patients were between 18 and 65 years old and newly diagnosed, with a disease duration of less than 2 months. Patients with uncontrolled infections, other autoimmune diseases, pregnancy or lactation were excluded. Clinical symptoms, serum thyroxine and TRAb, thyroid ultrasound, and orbital computed tomography formed the basis for the diagnoses. Ficoll-Paque density gradient centrifugation was used to isolate PBMCs from about 10 ml of fresh peripheral blood. Total RNA was extracted using Trizol reagent, and RNA quality was assessed on an Agilent 2100 Bioanalyzer.

Study-wide findings and limitations: Ophthalmopathy was separated from stable hyperthyroidism by a 13 V-J signature model, with approximately 86% sensitivity and about 84% specificity obtained in cross-validation and 80%/75% obtained in testing. No statistical method was used to fix the sample size in advance, and group allocation was not hidden from the investigators. Most expanded thyroid clonotypes (frequency above 0.001) were also found in blood, which suggests that blood repertoires may mirror thyroid immune responses. In validation, the model predicted progression to ophthalmopathy a median of 6.5 months before onset, with 65% to 71% sensitivity and roughly 73% specificity.

The receptor's source is a woman aged 50 to 60 with Graves' hyperthyroidism. The sample comprised blood. The chain is encoded by TRBV15 joined to TRBJ2-3, with TRBD2 identical over 14 junction bases. The CDR3 protein is CATSSRLAGGTDTQYF. At the DNA level, the sequence is TGTGCCACCAGCTCACGACTAGCGGGGGGGACAGATACGCAGTATTTT.